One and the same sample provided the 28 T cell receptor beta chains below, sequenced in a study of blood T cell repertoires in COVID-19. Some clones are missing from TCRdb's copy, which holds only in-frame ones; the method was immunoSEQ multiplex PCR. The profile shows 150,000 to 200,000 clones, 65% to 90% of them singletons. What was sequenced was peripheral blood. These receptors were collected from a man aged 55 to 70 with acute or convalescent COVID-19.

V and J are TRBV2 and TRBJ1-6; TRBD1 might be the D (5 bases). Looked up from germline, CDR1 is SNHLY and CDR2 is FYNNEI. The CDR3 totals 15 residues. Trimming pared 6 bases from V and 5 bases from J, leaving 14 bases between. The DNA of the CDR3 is TGTGCCAGCAGGGACGGGGGAAAGAATAATTCACCCCTCCACTTT. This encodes CASRDGGKNNSPLHF.

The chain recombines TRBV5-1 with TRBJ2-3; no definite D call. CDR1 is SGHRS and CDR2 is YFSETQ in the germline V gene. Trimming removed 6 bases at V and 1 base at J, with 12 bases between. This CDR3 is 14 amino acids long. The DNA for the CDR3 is TGCGCCAGCAAGGAGCCATGGGGCACAGATACGCAGTATTTT. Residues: CASKEPWGTDTQYF.

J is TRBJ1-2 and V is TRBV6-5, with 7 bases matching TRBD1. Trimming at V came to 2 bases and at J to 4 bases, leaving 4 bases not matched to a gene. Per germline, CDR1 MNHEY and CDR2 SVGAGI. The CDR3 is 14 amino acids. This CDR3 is CASSYGPGGYGYTF. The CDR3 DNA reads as TGTGCCAGCAGTTACGGGCCAGGGGGCTATGGCTACACCTTC.

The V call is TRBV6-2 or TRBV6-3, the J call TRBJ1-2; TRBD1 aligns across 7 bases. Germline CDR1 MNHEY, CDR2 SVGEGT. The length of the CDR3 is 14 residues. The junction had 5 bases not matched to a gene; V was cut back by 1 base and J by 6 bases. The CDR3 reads CASSYYRGRDGYTF. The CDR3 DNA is TGTGCCAGCAGTTACTACAGGGGCCGGGATGGCTACACCTTC.

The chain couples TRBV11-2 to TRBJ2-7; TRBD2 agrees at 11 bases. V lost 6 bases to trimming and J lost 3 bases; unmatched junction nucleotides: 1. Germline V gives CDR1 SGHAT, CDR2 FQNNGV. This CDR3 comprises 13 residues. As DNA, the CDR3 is TGTGCCAGCAGGGGGACTAGCGGCTACGAGCAGTACTTC. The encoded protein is CASRGTSGYEQYF. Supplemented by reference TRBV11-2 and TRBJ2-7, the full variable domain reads EAGVAQSPRYKIIEKRQSVAFWCNPISGHATLYWYQQILGQGPKLLIQFQNNGVVDDSQLPKDRFSAERLKGVDSTLKIQPAKLEDSAVYLCASRGTSGYEQYFGPGTRLTVT.

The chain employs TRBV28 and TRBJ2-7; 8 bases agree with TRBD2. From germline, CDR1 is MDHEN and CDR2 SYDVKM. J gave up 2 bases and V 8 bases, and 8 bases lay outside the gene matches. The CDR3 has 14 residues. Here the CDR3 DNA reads TGTGCCAGCCGATTAGCGGGACTCCCCTACGAGCAGTACTTC. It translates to CASRLAGLPYEQYF.

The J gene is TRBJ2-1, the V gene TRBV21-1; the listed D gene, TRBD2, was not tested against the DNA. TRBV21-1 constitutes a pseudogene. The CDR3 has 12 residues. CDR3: CASSKVLNEQFF. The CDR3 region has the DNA TGTGCCAGCAGCAAAGTCTTAAATGAGCAGTTCTTC.

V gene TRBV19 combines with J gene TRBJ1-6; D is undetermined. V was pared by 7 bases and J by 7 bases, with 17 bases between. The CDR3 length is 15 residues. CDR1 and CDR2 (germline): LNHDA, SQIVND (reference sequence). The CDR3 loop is CASTSRPWENSPLHF. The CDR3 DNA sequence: TGTGCCAGTACCTCCCGGCCATGGGAGAATTCACCCCTCCACTTT. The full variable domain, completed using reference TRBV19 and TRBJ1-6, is DGGITQSPKYLFRKEGQNVTLSCEQNLNHDAMYWYRQDPGQGLRLIYYSQIVNDFQKGDIAEGYSVSREKKESFPLTVTSAQKNPTAFYLCASTSRPWENSPLHFGNGTRLTVT.

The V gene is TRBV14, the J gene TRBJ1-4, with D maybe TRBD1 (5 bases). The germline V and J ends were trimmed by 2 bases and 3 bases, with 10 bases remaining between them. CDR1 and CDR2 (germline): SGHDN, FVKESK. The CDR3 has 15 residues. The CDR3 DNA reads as TGTGCCAGCAGCCAACAGGGAGGAGCTAATGAAAAACTGTTTTTT. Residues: CASSQQGGANEKLFF.

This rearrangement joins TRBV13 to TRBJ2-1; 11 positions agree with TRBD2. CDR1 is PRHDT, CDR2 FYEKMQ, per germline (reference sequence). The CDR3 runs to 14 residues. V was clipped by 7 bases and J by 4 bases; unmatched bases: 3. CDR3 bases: TGTGCCAGCAAGGGGACTAGCGGTTACAATGAGCAGTTCTTC. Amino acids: CASKGTSGYNEQFF. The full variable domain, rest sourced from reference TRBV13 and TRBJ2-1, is AAGVIQSPRHLIKEKRETATLKCYPIPRHDTVYWYQQGPGQDPQFLISFYEKMQSDKGSIPDRFSAQQFSDYHSELNMSSLELGDSALYFCASKGTSGYNEQFFGPGTRLTVL.

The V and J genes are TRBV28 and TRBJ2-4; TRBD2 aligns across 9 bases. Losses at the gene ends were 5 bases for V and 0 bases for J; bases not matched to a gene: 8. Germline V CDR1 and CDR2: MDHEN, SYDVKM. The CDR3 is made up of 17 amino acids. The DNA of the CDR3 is TGTGCCAGCAGTCCCCTAAGACTAGCGGTAGCCAAAAACATTCAGTACTTC. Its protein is CASSPLRLAVAKNIQYF.

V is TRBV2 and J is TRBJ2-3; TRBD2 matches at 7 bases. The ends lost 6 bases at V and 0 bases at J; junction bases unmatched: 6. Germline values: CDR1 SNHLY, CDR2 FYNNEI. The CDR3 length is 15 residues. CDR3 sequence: CASSPISGSTDTQYF. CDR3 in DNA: TGTGCCAGCAGCCCCATTAGCGGGAGCACAGATACGCAGTATTTT.

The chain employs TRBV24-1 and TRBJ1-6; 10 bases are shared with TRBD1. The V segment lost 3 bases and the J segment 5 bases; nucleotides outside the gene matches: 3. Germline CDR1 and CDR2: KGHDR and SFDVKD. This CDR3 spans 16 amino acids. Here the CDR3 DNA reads TGTGCCACCAGTGATGGGGACAGGGGAAATAATTCACCCCTCCACTTT. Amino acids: CATSDGDRGNNSPLHF.

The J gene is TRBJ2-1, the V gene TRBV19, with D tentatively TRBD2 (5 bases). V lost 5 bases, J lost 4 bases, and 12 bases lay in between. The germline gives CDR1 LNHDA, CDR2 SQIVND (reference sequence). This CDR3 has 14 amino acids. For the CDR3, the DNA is TGTGCCAGTAGTGTTCGAGTAGCGTACAATGAGCAGTTCTTC. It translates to CASSVRVAYNEQFF.

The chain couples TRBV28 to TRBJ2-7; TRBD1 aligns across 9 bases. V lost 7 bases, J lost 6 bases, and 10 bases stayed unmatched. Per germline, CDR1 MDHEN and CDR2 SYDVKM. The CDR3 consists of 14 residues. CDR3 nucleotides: TGTGCCAGCACCGATAACCCGGACAGGGGCGAGCAGTACTTC. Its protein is CASTDNPDRGEQYF.

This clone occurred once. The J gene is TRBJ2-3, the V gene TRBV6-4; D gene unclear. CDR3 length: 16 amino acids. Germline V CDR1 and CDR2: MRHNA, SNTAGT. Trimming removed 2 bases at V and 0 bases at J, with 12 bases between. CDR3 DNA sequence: TGTGCCAGCAGTGACGAACCGCAGACTAGCACAGATACGCAGTATTTT. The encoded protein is CASSDEPQTSTDTQYF.

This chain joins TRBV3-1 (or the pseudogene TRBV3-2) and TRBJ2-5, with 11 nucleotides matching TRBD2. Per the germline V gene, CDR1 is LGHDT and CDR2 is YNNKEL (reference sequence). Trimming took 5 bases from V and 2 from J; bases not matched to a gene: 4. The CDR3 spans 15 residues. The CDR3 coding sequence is TGTGCCAGCAGCGACAGACTAGCGGGGCAAGAGACCCAGTACTTC. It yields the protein CASSDRLAGQETQYF.

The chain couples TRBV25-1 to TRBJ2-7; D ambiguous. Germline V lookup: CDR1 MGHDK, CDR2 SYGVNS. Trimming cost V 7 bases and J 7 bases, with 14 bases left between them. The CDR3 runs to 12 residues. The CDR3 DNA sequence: TGTGCCAGCAAAGCTCCCTCGGGTGAGCAGTACTTC. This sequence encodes CASKAPSGEQYF.

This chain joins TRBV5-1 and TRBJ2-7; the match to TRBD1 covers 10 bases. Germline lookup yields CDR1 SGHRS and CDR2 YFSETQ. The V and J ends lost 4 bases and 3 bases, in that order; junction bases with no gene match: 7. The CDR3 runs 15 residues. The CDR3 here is CASSPDRGALYEQYF. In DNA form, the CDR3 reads TGCGCCAGCAGCCCGGACAGGGGGGCCCTCTACGAGCAGTACTTC.

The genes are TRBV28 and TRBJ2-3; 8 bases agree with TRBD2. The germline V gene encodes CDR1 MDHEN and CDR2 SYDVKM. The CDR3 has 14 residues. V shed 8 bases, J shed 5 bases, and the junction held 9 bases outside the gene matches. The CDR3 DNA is TGTGCCAGCTTAGCGGGACCACGGGGAGATACGCAGTATTTT. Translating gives CASLAGPRGDTQYF. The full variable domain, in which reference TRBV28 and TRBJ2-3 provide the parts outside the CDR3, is DVKVTQSSRYLVKRTGEKVFLECVQDMDHENMFWYRQDPGLGLRLIYFSYDVKMKEKGDIPEGYSVSREKKERFSLILESASTNQTSMYLCASLAGPRGDTQYFGPGTRLTVL.

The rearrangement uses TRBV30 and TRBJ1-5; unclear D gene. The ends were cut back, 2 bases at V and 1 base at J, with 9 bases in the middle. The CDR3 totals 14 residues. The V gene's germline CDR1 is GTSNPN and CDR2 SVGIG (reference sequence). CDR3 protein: CAWSILLSNQPQHF. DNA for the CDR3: TGTGCCTGGAGTATCCTCCTAAGCAATCAGCCCCAGCATTTT.

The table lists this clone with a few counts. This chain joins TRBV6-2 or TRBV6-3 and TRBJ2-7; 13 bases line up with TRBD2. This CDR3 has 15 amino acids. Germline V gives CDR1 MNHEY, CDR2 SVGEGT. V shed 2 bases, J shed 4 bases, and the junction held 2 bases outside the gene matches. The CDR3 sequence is CASSYRLAGGYEQYF. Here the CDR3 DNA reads TGTGCCAGCAGTTACCGACTAGCGGGAGGATACGAGCAGTACTTC.

This chain's CDR3 is CASGAAVNTEAFF. The CDR3 DNA reads as TGTGCCAGCGGGGCTGCGGTGAACACTGAAGCTTTCTTT. This chain links TRBV27 with TRBJ1-1; maybe TRBD1 (5 bases). Germline V gene lookup returns CDR1 MNHEY and CDR2 SMNVEV (reference sequence). Trimming pared 8 bases from V and 0 bases from J, leaving 10 bases between. The CDR3 totals 13 residues.

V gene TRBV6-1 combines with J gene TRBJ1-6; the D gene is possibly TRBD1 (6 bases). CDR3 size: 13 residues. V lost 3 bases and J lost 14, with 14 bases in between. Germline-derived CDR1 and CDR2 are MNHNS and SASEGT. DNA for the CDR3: TGTGCCAGCAGTGACATAACAGGGCGCACCCTCCACTTT. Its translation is CASSDITGRTLHF.

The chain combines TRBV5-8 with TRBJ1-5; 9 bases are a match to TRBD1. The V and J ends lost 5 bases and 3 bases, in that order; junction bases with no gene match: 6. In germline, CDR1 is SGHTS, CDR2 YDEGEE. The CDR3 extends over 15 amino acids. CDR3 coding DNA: TGTGCCAGCAGGTCCGGGACAGGGCTCAATCAGCCCCAGCATTTT. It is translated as CASRSGTGLNQPQHF.

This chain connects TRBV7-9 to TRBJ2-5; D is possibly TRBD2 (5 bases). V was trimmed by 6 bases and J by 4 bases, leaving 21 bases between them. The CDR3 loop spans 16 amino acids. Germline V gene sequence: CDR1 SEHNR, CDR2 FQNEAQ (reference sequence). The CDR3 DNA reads TGTGCCAGCAGTCCGCGGAGGTACCCCTCCCCAGAGACCCAGTACTTC. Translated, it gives CASSPRRYPSPETQYF.

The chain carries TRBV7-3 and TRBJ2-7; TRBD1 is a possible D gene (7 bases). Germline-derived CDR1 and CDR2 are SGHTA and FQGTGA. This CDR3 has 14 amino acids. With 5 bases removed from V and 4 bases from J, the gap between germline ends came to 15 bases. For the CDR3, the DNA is TGTGCCAGCAGCCCGCAGGGGGGTGGGTACGAGCAGTACTTC. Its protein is CASSPQGGGYEQYF.

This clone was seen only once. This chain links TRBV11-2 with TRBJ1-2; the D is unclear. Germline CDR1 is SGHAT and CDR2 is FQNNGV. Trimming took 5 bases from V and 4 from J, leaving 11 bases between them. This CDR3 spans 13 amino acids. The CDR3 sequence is CASSISHGYGYTF. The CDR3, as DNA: TGTGCCAGCAGCATATCCCACGGCTATGGCTACACCTTC. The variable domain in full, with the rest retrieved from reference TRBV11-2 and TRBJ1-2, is EAGVAQSPRYKIIEKRQSVAFWCNPISGHATLYWYQQILGQGPKLLIQFQNNGVVDDSQLPKDRFSAERLKGVDSTLKIQPAKLEDSAVYLCASSISHGYGYTFGSGTRLTVV.